Listed below are T cell receptor beta chains from one sample, sequenced in a study of shared clonotypes between healthy human individuals. The assay was immunoSEQ multiplex PCR, and TCRdb's table has in-frame clones only and misses some. The sample has over a million clones; approximately 78% are singletons. The sample comprised memory CD4+ T cells from PBMCs. The origin of the receptors is a man between 18 and 35 years old in good health. Some clones in this sample may be carry-over from other donors' samples. Both conserved end residues are part of each CDR3. Each record gives: J gene, clone size, V gene, D gene, CDR3 protein, CDR3 DNA. The D gene is left open where the match is weak. Clone size appears in some rows only: once, few, many, or a class for an expanded clone.

TRBJ2-5,NA,TRBV7-9,NA,CASSMTGTEEQYF,TGTGCCAGCAGCATGACAGGAACCGAAGAGCAGTACTTC
TRBJ2-5,NA,TRBV29-1,NA,CSVARGAETQYF,TGCAGCGTTGCCAGGGGCGCAGAGACCCAGTACTTC
TRBJ2-5,NA,TRBV7-7,NA,CASSWQGGETQYF,TGTGCCAGCAGCTGGCAGGGAGGAGAGACCCAGTACTTC
TRBJ2-1,NA,TRBV28,NA,CASSPVGEQFF,TGTGCCAGCAGTCCCGTTGGGGAGCAGTTCTTC
TRBJ2-3,few,TRBV30,NA,CAWSTRNTQYF,TGTGCCTGGAGTACAAGAAATACGCAGTATTTT
TRBJ2-7,once,TRBV19,NA,CASSRRTFSYEQYF,TGTGCCAGTAGTCGAAGGACGTTCTCCTACGAGCAGTACTTC
TRBJ2-3,NA,TRBV7-9,NA,CASVGTDTQYF,TGTGCCAGCGTGGGCACAGATACGCAGTATTTT
TRBJ2-2,NA,TRBV9,NA,CASSEGKTDTGELFF,TGTGCCAGCAGCGAGGGGAAGACAGACACCGGGGAGCTGTTTTTT
TRBJ2-3,once,TRBV5-1,NA,CASQQAETDTQYF,TGCGCCAGCCAACAGGCGGAGACAGATACGCAGTATTTT
TRBJ1-4,NA,TRBV2,NA,CASTLGGTVANEKLFF,TGTGCCAGCACCCTGGGGGGTACGGTGGCTAATGAAAAACTGTTTTTT
TRBJ1-2,NA,TRBV19,NA,CASGLTLALGYGYTF,TGTGCCAGTGGATTAACTTTGGCCCTAGGGTATGGCTACACCTTC
TRBJ1-2,NA,TRBV6-1,NA,CASSGNRVTDGYTF,TGTGCCAGCAGTGGAAACAGGGTTACCGATGGCTACACCTTC
TRBJ2-5,NA,TRBV7-9,TRBD1,CASSSRTGGGDETQYF,TGTGCCAGCAGCTCGCGGACAGGGGGCGGTGATGAGACCCAGTACTTC
TRBJ2-6,NA,TRBV9,NA,CASSPIEGANVLTF,TGTGCCAGCAGCCCTATAGAGGGGGCCAACGTCCTGACTTTC
TRBJ2-5,NA,TRBV15,NA,CATRSAETQYF,TGTGCCACCCGGTCTGCTGAGACCCAGTACTTC